The clone carrying this T cell receptor beta chain was detected only a few times. Its antigen is unknown. The data belong to a study of blood T cells in healthy people across ages. General study findings and limits: Changes seen in expanded clonotypes were possibly confounded by donor CMV status left unknown.

Next came a second PCR, run for roughly 7 to 12 cycles, which used a sample-barcoded 5' primer along with a J-beta primer mix. Each CDR3 protein is one row after TCRdb ran MiXCR on the 5' RACE reads. The table includes about 1.8 million distinct CDR3 sequences, around half detected once. Material for sequencing was blood. This clonotype was sampled from a woman aged 40 to 49 in good health.

The DNA for the CDR3 is TGCGCCAGCAGCCCCCAGGGTTGGAATTCACCCCTCCACTTT. Translating gives CASSPQGWNSPLHF. The chain carries TRBV5-1 and TRBJ1-6; the D gene is possibly TRBD1 (5 bases). Germline CDR1 is SGHRS and CDR2 is YFSETQ. The V gene lost 4 bases and the J gene lost 7 bases, with 12 bases spanning the gap. This CDR3 has 14 amino acids. The full variable domain, rest sourced from reference TRBV5-1 and TRBJ1-6, is KAGVTQTPRYLIKTRGQQVTLSCSPISGHRSVSWYQQTPGQGLQFLFEYFSETQRNKGNFPGRFSGRQFSNSRSEMNVSTLELGDSALYLCASSPQGWNSPLHFGNGTRLTVT.